Presented here are 32 T cell receptor beta chains from one specimen sequenced in a study of blood T cell repertoires in COVID-19. Method: immunoSEQ multiplex PCR; TCRdb's copy keeps in-frame clones and lacks some. The sample gives under 350,000 clones, around nine tenths of which show up once; 1% to 1.5% is in the top ten. The sequenced sample was peripheral blood. The receptor source for this set is a man aged 70 or older with acute or convalescent COVID-19.

Here the CDR3 DNA reads TGTGCCAGCAGCTTGCCCACAGGGAACGGCGAGACCCAGTACTTC. This sequence encodes CASSLPTGNGETQYF. This chain connects TRBV5-6 to TRBJ2-5; maybe TRBD1 (6 bases). Germline CDR1 reads SGHDT; CDR2 reads YYEEEE. The CDR3 length is 15 residues. The V end was cut by 1 base, the J end by 5 bases, with 15 bases between.

Here the CDR3 reads CASSVGSSYEQYF. CDR3 nucleotide sequence: TGTGCCAGCTCAGTAGGGAGCTCCTACGAGCAGTACTTC. This chain uses TRBV18 with TRBJ2-7; a weak D match, TRBD2 (5 bases). The CDR3 consists of 13 residues. V was pared by 5 bases and J by 0 bases, with 8 bases between. Germline lookup yields CDR1 KGHSH and CDR2 LQKENI. Looking up the rest from reference TRBV18 and TRBJ2-7 gives the full variable domain: NAGVMQNPRHLVRRRGQEARLRCSPMKGHSHVYWYRQLPEEGLKFMVYLQKENIIDESGMPKERFSAEFPKEGPSILRIQQVVRGDSAAYFCASSVGSSYEQYFGPGTRLTVT.

The chain has TRBV28 and TRBJ2-1; no definite D call. Germline CDR1 MDHEN, CDR2 SYDVKM. Between the trimmed V and J ends, which lost 0 bases and 11 bases, there was a span of 8 bases. The CDR3 runs to 12 residues. CDR3 sequence reads: CASSLWSGQQFF. The CDR3, as DNA: TGTGCCAGCAGTTTATGGTCAGGCCAGCAGTTCTTC.

The chain couples TRBV28 to TRBJ2-7; TRBD2 aligns across 16 bases. The CDR3 is 14 residues long. After removal of 8 bases from V and 4 bases from J, the junction contained 2 bases not matched to a gene. Germline V gives CDR1 MDHEN, CDR2 SYDVKM. The CDR3 loop reads CASQGLAGGYEQYF. Written as DNA, the CDR3 is TGTGCCAGCCAGGGACTAGCGGGAGGGTACGAGCAGTACTTC.

This chain joins TRBV2 and TRBJ2-7; 7 bases are shared with TRBD2. The CDR3 runs 14 residues. V was pared by 3 bases and J by 1 base, with 3 bases of the junction left unmatched. From germline, CDR1 is SNHLY and CDR2 FYNNEI. The CDR3 loop is CASSDWRGSYEQYF. The CDR3 DNA is TGTGCCAGCAGTGATTGGCGGGGGTCCTACGAGCAGTACTTC.

CDR3 in DNA: TGTGCCAGCTCACCTGTAGGGGGCTTAACCGGGGAGCTGTTTTTT. Protein: CASSPVGGLTGELFF. This rearrangement joins TRBV18 to TRBJ2-2, with 7 nucleotides matching TRBD1. Germline V gene data show CDR1 as KGHSH and CDR2 as LQKENI. CDR3 length equals 15 residues. The J segment lost 5 bases and the V segment lost 3 bases, leaving 6 bases of the junction unmatched.

The rearrangement joins TRBV10-3 to TRBJ2-1; no clear D. This CDR3 region has 14 residues. Germline V gives CDR1 ENHRY, CDR2 SYGVKD. Trimming left V 4 bases short and J 0 bases short, with 7 bases between. The DNA of the CDR3 is TGTGCCATCAGTGCCGAACTCTCCTACAATGAGCAGTTCTTC. Protein: CAISAELSYNEQFF.

The CDR3 nucleotides read TGTGCCAGCAGCGGGGCTAGCGGAGGTATAAATACGCAGTATTTT. Its protein is CASSGASGGINTQYF. The chain combines TRBV3-1 (or the pseudogene TRBV3-2) with TRBJ2-3, with 7 bases identical to TRBD2. The V gene's germline CDR1 is LGHDT and CDR2 YNNKEL (reference sequence). V shed 5 bases and J 7 bases; nucleotides not matched to a gene: 12. The CDR3 extends over 15 amino acids.

The chain recombines TRBV9 with TRBJ2-3; 9 nucleotides line up with TRBD2. From germline, CDR1 is SGDLS and CDR2 YYNGEE. Losses at the gene ends were 3 bases for V and 0 bases for J; bases not matched to a gene: 17. The CDR3 runs to 20 residues. DNA for the CDR3: TGTGCCAGCAGCGGGGACCCTGGTGCTAGCGGGGACTCTAGCACAGATACGCAGTATTTT. Translating it yields CASSGDPGASGDSSTDTQYF.

The CDR3 sequence: CASSFREHYGYTF. The CDR3 nucleotides read TGTGCCAGCAGTTTCCGGGAACACTATGGCTACACCTTC. The gene calls are TRBV12-3 or TRBV12-4 and TRBJ1-2, with D unclear. The CDR3 loop spans 13 amino acids. V was cut by 3 bases and J by 3 bases, with 8 bases left in between.

This chain joins TRBV7-2 and TRBJ1-2, with 9 positions matching TRBD1. Germline trimming cut 0 bases from V and 4 bases from J; bases unmatched to any gene: 9. The CDR3 spans 17 residues. Germline V gene sequence: CDR1 SGHTA, CDR2 FQGNSA. CDR3 amino acids: CASSLARTGGAGYGYTF. CDR3 DNA: TGTGCCAGCAGCTTAGCGCGAACAGGGGGCGCGGGCTATGGCTACACCTTC.

The genes are TRBV19 and TRBJ1-6; no clear D. Germline-derived CDR1 and CDR2 are LNHDA and SQIVND (reference sequence). Trimming cost V 6 bases and J 8 bases, with 14 bases left between them. This CDR3 has 14 amino acids. This CDR3 reads CASRDIQFDSPLHF. CDR3 bases: TGTGCCAGTAGAGACATACAATTTGATTCACCCCTCCACTTT.

The chain has TRBV2 and TRBJ2-5, with no clear D. The CDR3 spans 12 residues. CDR1 SNHLY and CDR2 FYNNEI come from the germline V gene. V lost 4 bases, J lost 5 bases, and 8 bases lay in between. The CDR3 sequence is CASSGEVETQYF. In DNA, the CDR3 is TGTGCCAGCAGTGGAGAGGTGGAGACCCAGTACTTC.

In this sample, this clone turned up once. V gene TRBV19 combines with J gene TRBJ2-6; 8 positions match TRBD1. The CDR3 extends over 17 amino acids. Trimming removed 4 bases from V and 0 bases from J; junction bases left unmatched: 5. Germline V gives CDR1 LNHDA, CDR2 SQIVND (reference sequence). CDR3: CASSTGQGSSGANVLTF. Written as DNA, the CDR3 is TGTGCCAGTAGTACCGGACAGGGAAGCTCTGGGGCCAACGTCCTGACTTTC.

The chain employs TRBV19 and TRBJ2-3; 9 bases fit TRBD2. J gave up 5 bases and V 0 bases, and 9 bases lay outside the gene matches. CDR1 and CDR2 from the germline V gene are LNHDA and SQIVND (reference sequence). The CDR3 is 17 residues long. The CDR3 coding sequence is TGTGCCAGTAGTATAGAGAGTAGCGGGAGCCCCGAAGATACGCAGTATTTT. Translating gives CASSIESSGSPEDTQYF.

The chain recombines TRBV7-9 with TRBJ2-1; 11 bases match TRBD2. Trimming removed 1 base from V and 8 bases from J; junction bases left unmatched: 7. Germline V CDR1 and CDR2: SEHNR, FQNEAQ (reference sequence). The length of the CDR3 is 16 residues. For the CDR3, the DNA is TGTGCCAGCAGCTTAGAACTAGCGGGGGTTTACGATGAGCAGTTCTTC. Its translation is CASSLELAGVYDEQFF.

As DNA, the CDR3 is TGTGCCAGCACCCGGCCCTCAACAGGGGTGTCCTACAATGAGCAGTTCTTC. Protein: CASTRPSTGVSYNEQFF. J is TRBJ2-1 and V is TRBV7-9; 7 bases line up with TRBD1. V gave up 7 bases and J gave up 1 base; unmatched junction bases: 13. CDR3 length: 17 residues. CDR1 and CDR2 from the germline V gene are SEHNR and FQNEAQ (reference sequence).

The chain uses TRBV29-1 and TRBJ1-4; D is perhaps TRBD1 (5 bases). CDR1 is SQVTM and CDR2 is ANQGSEA in the germline V gene. This CDR3 is 13 amino acids long. Deletions cut 4 bases from V and 4 bases from J, with 10 bases between. As DNA, the CDR3 is TGCAGCGTTGGTCAGGGCGTTAATGAAAAACTGTTTTTT. Translating it yields CSVGQGVNEKLFF.

Here the CDR3 DNA reads TGTGCCAGCAGCGTATTCTCCAGGGCTGGAAATTCACCCCTCCACTTT. Translated: CASSVFSRAGNSPLHF. The rearrangement uses TRBV9 and TRBJ1-6; weak D call: TRBD1 (5 bases). Per the germline V gene, CDR1 is SGDLS and CDR2 is YYNGEE. Trimming removed 1 base from V and 7 bases from J, with 15 bases in between. The CDR3 runs to 16 residues. Full variable domain (remainder filled in from reference TRBV9 and TRBJ1-6): DSGVTQTPKHLITATGQRVTLRCSPRSGDLSVYWYQQSLDQGLQFLIQYYNGEERAKGNILERFSAQQFPDLHSELNLSSLELGDSALYFCASSVFSRAGNSPLHFGNGTRLTVT.

V is TRBV12-3 or TRBV12-4 and J is TRBJ2-5; 7 bases fit TRBD1. The V gene end was trimmed by 3 bases and the J gene end by 4 bases; junction bases not matched to a gene: 2. The CDR3 has 13 residues. In DNA form, the CDR3 reads TGTGCCAGCAGTTTCAGGGGGAGAGAGACCCAGTACTTC. As protein: CASSFRGRETQYF.

The chain uses TRBV10-1 and TRBJ1-2, with unresolved D. This CDR3 has 15 amino acids. V lost 9 bases, J lost 0 bases, and 17 bases lay in between. The germline V gene has CDR1 WNHNN and CDR2 SYGVQD (reference sequence). The CDR3 reads CASCRFGETNYGYTF. CDR3 in DNA: TGCGCCAGTTGTCGTTTCGGGGAAACTAACTATGGCTACACCTTC.

V is TRBV5-4 and J is TRBJ2-1; D is unresolved. V lost 0 bases and J lost 4, with 8 bases in between. Germline V lookup: CDR1 SGHNT, CDR2 YYREEE (reference sequence). The CDR3 is 14 residues long. The CDR3 reads CASSLESTYNEQFF. CDR3 coding DNA: TGTGCCAGCAGCTTGGAAAGCACTTACAATGAGCAGTTCTTC.

V and J are TRBV5-5 and TRBJ1-4; TRBD1 matches 12 bases. Looked up from germline, CDR1 is SGHKS and CDR2 is YYEKEE (reference sequence). The CDR3 has 16 amino acids. V shed 4 bases, J shed 7 bases, and the junction held 8 bases outside the gene matches. The CDR3 region is CASSPGTGGSGEKLFF. In DNA form, the CDR3 reads TGTGCCAGCAGCCCGGGGACAGGGGGCTCGGGTGAAAAACTGTTTTTT.

This sequence joins TRBV20-1 and TRBJ2-3; TRBD1 might be the D (6 bases). V was pared by 3 bases and J by 0 bases, with 13 bases between. Germline V gives CDR1 DFQATT, CDR2 SNEGSKA (reference sequence). The CDR3 has 15 amino acids. The CDR3 region has the DNA TGCAGTGCTAGTCCCGGGACATCTAGCACAGATACGCAGTATTTT. Protein product: CSASPGTSSTDTQYF.

The chain links TRBV28 to TRBJ1-4, with D uncertain. Trimming took off 5 bases at V and 0 bases at J, with 19 bases between the two ends. CDR1 is MDHEN, CDR2 SYDVKM, per germline. The CDR3 is 18 amino acids. The CDR3 nucleotides read TGTGCCAGCAGTCCGGGAGGTAGGACGGTCGCAACTAATGAAAAACTGTTTTTT. Translating gives CASSPGGRTVATNEKLFF.

J is TRBJ1-2 and V is TRBV19, with 7 bases aligning to TRBD1. CDR3 size: 15 residues. CDR1 is LNHDA and CDR2 is SQIVND in the germline V gene (reference sequence). V lost 5 bases and J lost 4; bases outside the gene matches: 10. The CDR3, as DNA: TGTGCCAGTAGTGCCCCCCCGAACAGGGGCTATGGCTACACCTTC. Encoded protein: CASSAPPNRGYGYTF.

The rearrangement links TRBV6-5 to TRBJ1-3, with 11 bases identical to TRBD1. The junction had 0 bases not matched to a gene; V was cut back by 2 bases and J by 0 bases. CDR1 MNHEY and CDR2 SVGAGI come from the germline V gene. The CDR3 sequence is 16 residues long. CDR3 coding DNA: TGTGCCAGCAGTTACGGGACAGGGGGCTCTGGAAACACCATATATTTT. Amino acids: CASSYGTGGSGNTIYF.

V gene TRBV4-2 combines with J gene TRBJ2-2; D perhaps matches TRBD2 (5 bases). This CDR3 spans 15 amino acids. Deletions cut 1 base from V and 2 bases from J, with 8 bases between. From germline, CDR1 is LGHNA and CDR2 YNFKEQ. The CDR3 DNA follows: TGTGCCAGCAGCCAAGCGGGGTCTAACACCGGGGAGCTGTTTTTT. Its translation: CASSQAGSNTGELFF.

J is TRBJ2-7 and V is TRBV10-1; D is possibly TRBD1 (5 bases). Per the germline V gene, CDR1 is WNHNN and CDR2 is SYGVQD (reference sequence). This CDR3 spans 14 amino acids. The V gene lost 3 bases and the J gene lost 3 bases, with 12 bases spanning the gap. CDR3 nucleotide sequence: TGCGCCAGCAGTGAAAGCAGGGTCGACTACGAGCAGTACTTC. Translation gives CASSESRVDYEQYF.

This chain uses TRBV4-3 with TRBJ1-5, with D maybe TRBD1 (6 bases). The V end lost 0 bases, the J end lost 4 bases, and 10 bases lay between the germline ends. Per the germline V gene, CDR1 is LGHNA and CDR2 is YSLEER. This CDR3 has 15 residues. The CDR3 here is CASSQERQANQPQHF. The CDR3 DNA reads TGCGCCAGCAGCCAAGAGAGACAGGCGAATCAGCCCCAGCATTTT.

The DNA of the CDR3 is TGTGCCAGCAGTACCCCCAAAGGAGGGGGCACAGATACGCAGTATTTT. It codes for CASSTPKGGGTDTQYF. The chain has TRBV28 and TRBJ2-3, with D possibly matching TRBD2 (6 bases). CDR3 length: 16 amino acids. Germline assignment: CDR1 MDHEN and CDR2 SYDVKM. V lost 5 bases, J lost 1 base, and 16 bases lay in between.

The rearrangement links TRBV13 to TRBJ1-4; 7 nucleotides agree with TRBD1. V gave up 0 bases and J gave up 3 bases; unmatched junction bases: 10. The CDR3 length is 18 residues. Germline lookup yields CDR1 PRHDT and CDR2 FYEKMQ (reference sequence). CDR3 region: CASSLGRGPRGSNEKLFF. In DNA, the CDR3 is TGTGCCAGCAGCTTAGGCCGAGGCCCCAGGGGGTCTAATGAAAAACTGTTTTTT. The complete variable domain, with remaining parts taken from reference TRBV13 and TRBJ1-4, reads AAGVIQSPRHLIKEKRETATLKCYPIPRHDTVYWYQQGPGQDPQFLISFYEKMQSDKGSIPDRFSAQQFSDYHSELNMSSLELGDSALYFCASSLGRGPRGSNEKLFFGSGTQLSVL.